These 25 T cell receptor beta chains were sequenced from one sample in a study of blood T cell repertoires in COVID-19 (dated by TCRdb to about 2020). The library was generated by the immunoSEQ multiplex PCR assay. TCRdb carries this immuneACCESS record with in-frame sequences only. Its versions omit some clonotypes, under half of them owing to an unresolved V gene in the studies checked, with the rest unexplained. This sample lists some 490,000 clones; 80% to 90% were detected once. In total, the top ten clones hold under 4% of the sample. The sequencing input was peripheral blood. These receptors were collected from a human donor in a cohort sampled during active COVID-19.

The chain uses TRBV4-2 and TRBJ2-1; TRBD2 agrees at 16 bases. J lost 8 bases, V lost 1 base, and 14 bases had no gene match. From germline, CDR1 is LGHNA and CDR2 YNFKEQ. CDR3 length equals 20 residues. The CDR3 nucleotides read TGTGCCAGCAGCCAAGTCGAATTCTCGGGACTAGCGGGAGGGCCCGATGAGCAGTTCTTC. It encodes CASSQVEFSGLAGGPDEQFF.

The CDR3 sequence: CARPTDFSPLHF. The CDR3, as DNA: TGTGCCAGACCGACAGACTTTTCACCCCTCCACTTT. The rearrangement uses TRBV5-3 and TRBJ1-6, with D tentatively TRBD1 (5 bases). TRBV5-3 is labeled an ORF, and its function is uncertain. Trimming left V 7 bases short and J 9 bases short, with 11 bases between. The CDR3 extends over 12 amino acids.

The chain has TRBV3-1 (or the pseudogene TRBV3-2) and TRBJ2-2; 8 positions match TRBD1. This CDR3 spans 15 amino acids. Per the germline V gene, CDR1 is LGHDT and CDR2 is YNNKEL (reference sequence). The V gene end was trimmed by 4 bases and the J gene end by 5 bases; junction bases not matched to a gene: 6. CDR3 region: CASSPGQGLTGELFF. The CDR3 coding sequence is TGTGCCAGCAGCCCCGGACAGGGTCTGACCGGGGAGCTGTTTTTT.

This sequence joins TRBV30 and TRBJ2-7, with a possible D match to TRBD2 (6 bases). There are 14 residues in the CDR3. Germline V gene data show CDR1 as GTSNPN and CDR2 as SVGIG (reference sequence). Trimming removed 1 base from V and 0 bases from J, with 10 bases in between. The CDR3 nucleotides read TGTGCCTGGAGTGGAACGGGACTCTCCTACGAGCAGTACTTC. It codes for CAWSGTGLSYEQYF.

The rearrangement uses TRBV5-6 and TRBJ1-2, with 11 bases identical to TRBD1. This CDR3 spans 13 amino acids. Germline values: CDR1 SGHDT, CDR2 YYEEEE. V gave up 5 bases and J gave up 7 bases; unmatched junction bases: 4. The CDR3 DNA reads TGTGCCAGCAGACCCGGACAGGGGGCTGGCTACACCTTC. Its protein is CASRPGQGAGYTF.

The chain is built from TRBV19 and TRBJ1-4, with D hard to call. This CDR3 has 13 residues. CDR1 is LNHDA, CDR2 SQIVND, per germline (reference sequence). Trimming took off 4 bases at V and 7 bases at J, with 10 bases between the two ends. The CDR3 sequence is CASSRGEGEKLFF. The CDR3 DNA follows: TGTGCCAGTAGTAGAGGAGAAGGTGAAAAACTGTTTTTT. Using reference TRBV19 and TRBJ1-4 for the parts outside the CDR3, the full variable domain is DGGITQSPKYLFRKEGQNVTLSCEQNLNHDAMYWYRQDPGQGLRLIYYSQIVNDFQKGDIAEGYSVSREKKESFPLTVTSAQKNPTAFYLCASSRGEGEKLFFGSGTQLSVL.

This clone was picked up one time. The CDR3 sequence: CAWSSSEYNQPQHF. The CDR3 DNA reads TGTGCCTGGAGTAGTTCCGAGTACAATCAGCCCCAGCATTTT. The rearrangement uses TRBV30 and TRBJ1-5; no clear D. This CDR3 is 14 amino acids long. The V gene lost 2 bases and the J gene lost 3 bases, with 11 bases spanning the gap. CDR1 and CDR2 from the germline V gene are GTSNPN and SVGIG (reference sequence).

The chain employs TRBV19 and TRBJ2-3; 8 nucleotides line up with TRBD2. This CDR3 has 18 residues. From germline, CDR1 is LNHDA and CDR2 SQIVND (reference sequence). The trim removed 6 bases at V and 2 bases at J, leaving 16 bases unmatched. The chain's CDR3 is CASSDSKLAGTFTDTQYF. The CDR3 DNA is TGTGCCAGTAGCGACAGTAAATTAGCGGGAACGTTCACAGATACGCAGTATTTT.

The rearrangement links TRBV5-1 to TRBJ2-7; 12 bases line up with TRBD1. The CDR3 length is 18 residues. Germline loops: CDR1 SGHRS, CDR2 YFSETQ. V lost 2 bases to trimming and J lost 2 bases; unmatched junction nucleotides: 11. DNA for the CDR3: TGCGCCAGCAGCTTAACCGGGACAGGGGGCATTACAACCTACGAGCAGTACTTC. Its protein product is CASSLTGTGGITTYEQYF. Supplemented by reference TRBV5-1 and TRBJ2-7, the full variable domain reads KAGVTQTPRYLIKTRGQQVTLSCSPISGHRSVSWYQQTPGQGLQFLFEYFSETQRNKGNFPGRFSGRQFSNSRSEMNVSTLELGDSALYLCASSLTGTGGITTYEQYFGPGTRLTVT.

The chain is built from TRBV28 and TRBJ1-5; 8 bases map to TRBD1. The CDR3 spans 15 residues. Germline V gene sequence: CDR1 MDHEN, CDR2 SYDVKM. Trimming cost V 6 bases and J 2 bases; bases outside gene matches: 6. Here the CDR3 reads CASRPTGVGNQPQHF. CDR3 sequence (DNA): TGTGCCAGCAGGCCGACAGGGGTCGGCAATCAGCCCCAGCATTTT.

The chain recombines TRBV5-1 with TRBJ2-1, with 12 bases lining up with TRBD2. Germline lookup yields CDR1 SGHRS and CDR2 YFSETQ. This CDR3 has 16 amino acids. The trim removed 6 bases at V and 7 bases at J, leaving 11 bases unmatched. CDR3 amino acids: CASKTSGSAEVNEQFF. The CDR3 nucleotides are TGCGCCAGCAAGACTAGCGGGAGTGCCGAAGTGAATGAGCAGTTCTTC.

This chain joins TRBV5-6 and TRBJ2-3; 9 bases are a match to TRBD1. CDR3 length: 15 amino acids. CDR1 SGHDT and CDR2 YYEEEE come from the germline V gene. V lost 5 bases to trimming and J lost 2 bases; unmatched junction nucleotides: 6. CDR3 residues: CASSPGTGSTDTQYF. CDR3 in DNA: TGTGCCAGCAGTCCCGGGACAGGGTCCACAGATACGCAGTATTTT.

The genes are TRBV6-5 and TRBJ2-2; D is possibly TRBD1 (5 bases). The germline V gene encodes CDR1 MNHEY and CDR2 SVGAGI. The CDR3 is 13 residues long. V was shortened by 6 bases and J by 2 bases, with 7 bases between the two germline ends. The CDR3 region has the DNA TGTGCCAGCAGGACAGTAAACACCGGGGAGCTGTTTTTT. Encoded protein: CASRTVNTGELFF.

CDR3 DNA sequence: TGTGCCTGCCGGAAGGATACAGCCAACTCCTACGAGCAGTACTTC. Its translation: CACRKDTANSYEQYF. This chain uses TRBV30 with TRBJ2-7; D is uncertain. The germline CDR1 and CDR2 sequences are GTSNPN and SVGIG (reference sequence). Trimming pared 6 bases from V and 0 bases from J, leaving 18 bases between. The CDR3 runs 15 residues.

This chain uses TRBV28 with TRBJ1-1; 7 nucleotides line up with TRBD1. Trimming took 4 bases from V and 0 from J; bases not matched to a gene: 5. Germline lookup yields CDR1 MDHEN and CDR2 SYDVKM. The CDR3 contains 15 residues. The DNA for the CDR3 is TGTGCCAGCAGTTACCCGACAGGGATGAACACTGAAGCTTTCTTT. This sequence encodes CASSYPTGMNTEAFF.

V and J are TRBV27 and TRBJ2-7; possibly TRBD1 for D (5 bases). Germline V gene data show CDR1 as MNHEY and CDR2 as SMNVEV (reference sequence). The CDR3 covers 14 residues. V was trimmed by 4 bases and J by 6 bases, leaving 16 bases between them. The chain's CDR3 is CASSSGSPTGEQYF. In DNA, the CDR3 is TGTGCCAGCAGTTCAGGGTCCCCTACGGGCGAGCAGTACTTC.

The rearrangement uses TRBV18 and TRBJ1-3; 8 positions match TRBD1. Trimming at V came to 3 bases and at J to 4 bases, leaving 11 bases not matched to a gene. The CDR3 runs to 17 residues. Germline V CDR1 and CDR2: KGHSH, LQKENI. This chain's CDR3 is CASSPMDRAKSGNTIYF. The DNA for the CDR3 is TGTGCCAGCTCACCTATGGACAGGGCTAAGTCCGGAAACACCATATATTTT.

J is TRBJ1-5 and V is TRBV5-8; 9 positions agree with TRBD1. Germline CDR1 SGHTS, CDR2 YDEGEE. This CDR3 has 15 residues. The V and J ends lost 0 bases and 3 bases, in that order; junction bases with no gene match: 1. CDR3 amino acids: CASSLGDRDNQPQHF. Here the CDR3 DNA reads TGTGCCAGCAGCTTGGGGGACAGGGACAATCAGCCCCAGCATTTT.

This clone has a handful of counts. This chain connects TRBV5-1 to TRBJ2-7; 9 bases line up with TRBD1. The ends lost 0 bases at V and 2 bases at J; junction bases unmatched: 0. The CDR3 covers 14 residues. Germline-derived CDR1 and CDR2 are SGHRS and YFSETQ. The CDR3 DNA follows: TGCGCCAGCAGCTTGGGGACAGGGGCCTACGAGCAGTACTTC. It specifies CASSLGTGAYEQYF. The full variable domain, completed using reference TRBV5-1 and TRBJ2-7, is KAGVTQTPRYLIKTRGQQVTLSCSPISGHRSVSWYQQTPGQGLQFLFEYFSETQRNKGNFPGRFSGRQFSNSRSEMNVSTLELGDSALYLCASSLGTGAYEQYFGPGTRLTVT.

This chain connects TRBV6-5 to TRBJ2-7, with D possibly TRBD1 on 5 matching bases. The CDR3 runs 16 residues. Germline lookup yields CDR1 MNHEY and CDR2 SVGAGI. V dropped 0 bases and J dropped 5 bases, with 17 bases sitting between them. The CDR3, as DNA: TGTGCCAGCAGTTACTCACAGGACACTCTAATCCACGAGCAGTACTTC. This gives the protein CASSYSQDTLIHEQYF.

The CDR3 region has the DNA TGCGCCAGCAGCCAAGGACAGGGTGGAGTGGCTGAAGCTTTCTTT. Amino acid sequence: CASSQGQGGVAEAFF. The rearrangement uses TRBV5-1 and TRBJ1-1, with 8 bases identical to TRBD1. With V trimmed by 4 bases and J by 6 bases, 11 bases remained unmatched. The CDR3 spans 15 residues. CDR1 is SGHRS, CDR2 YFSETQ, per germline.

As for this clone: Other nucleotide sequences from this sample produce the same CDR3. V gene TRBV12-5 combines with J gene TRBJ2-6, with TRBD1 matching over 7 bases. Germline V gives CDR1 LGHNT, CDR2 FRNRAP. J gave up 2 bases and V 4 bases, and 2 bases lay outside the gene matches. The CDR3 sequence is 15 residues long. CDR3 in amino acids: CASGSGQAGANVLTF. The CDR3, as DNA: TGTGCTAGTGGTTCAGGACAGGCTGGGGCCAACGTCCTGACTTTC. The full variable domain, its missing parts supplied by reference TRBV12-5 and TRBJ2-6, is DARVTQTPRHKVTEMGQEVTMRCQPILGHNTVFWYRQTMMQGLELLAYFRNRAPLDDSGMPKDRFSAEMPDATLATLKIQPSEPRDSAVYFCASGSGQAGANVLTFGAGSRLTVL.

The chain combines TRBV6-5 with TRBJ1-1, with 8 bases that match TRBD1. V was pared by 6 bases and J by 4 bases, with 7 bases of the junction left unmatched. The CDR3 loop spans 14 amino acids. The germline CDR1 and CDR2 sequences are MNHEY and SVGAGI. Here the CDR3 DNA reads TGTGCCAGCAGAATACAGGGGGTTCGCACTGAAGCTTTCTTT. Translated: CASRIQGVRTEAFF.

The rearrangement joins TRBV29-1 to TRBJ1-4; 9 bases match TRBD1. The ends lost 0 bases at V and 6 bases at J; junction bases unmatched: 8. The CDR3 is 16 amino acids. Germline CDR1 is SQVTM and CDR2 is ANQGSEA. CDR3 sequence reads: CSVEELRDRDDEKLFF. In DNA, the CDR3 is TGCAGCGTTGAAGAATTACGGGACAGGGATGATGAAAAACTGTTTTTT.

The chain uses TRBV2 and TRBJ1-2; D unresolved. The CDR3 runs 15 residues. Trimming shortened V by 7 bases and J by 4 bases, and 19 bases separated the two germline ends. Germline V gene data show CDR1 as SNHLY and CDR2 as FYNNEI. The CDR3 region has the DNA TGTGCCAGCACCGTGAACAATGCGGGGTCCTATGGCTACACCTTC. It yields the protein CASTVNNAGSYGYTF.